This T cell receptor (beta chain) was captured by sequencing in a study of blood T cells in healthy people across ages. V lost 1 base, J lost 5 bases, and 5 bases stayed unmatched. CDR1 is DFQATT, CDR2 SNEGSKA, per germline (reference sequence). This CDR3 contains 14 residues. Findings of the study overall: Researchers judged that diversity estimates from one million T cells fell short of true values.

Samples had at least 6.5 million PBMCs isolated from them. The sample holds a few counts of this clonotype. Its target is not known. Using a J-beta primer mix together with a sample-barcoded 5' primer, a second PCR was run for roughly 6 to 12 cycles. TCRdb itself ran the 5' RACE reads through MiXCR, one entry per CDR3 protein. The repertoire holds over 600,000 distinct CDR3 sequences, with about half as singletons. The specimen sequenced was blood. The rearrangement joins TRBV20-1 to TRBJ2-3; 8 bases agree with TRBD2. This sequence was found in a man older than 75 in good health. The CDR3 nucleotides are TGCAGTGCTAGAGTCGGGAGGGCCGGAGATACGCAGTATTTT. The encoded protein is CSARVGRAGDTQYF.